These 5 T cell receptor beta chains were all obtained from the same sample, sequenced in a study of immune aging and cytomegalovirus after organ transplant. Time point reported: five sample-tagged time points from pre-transplant (day -1) to day 368 post-transplant, pooled. A microwell BD Rhapsody targeted mRNA and AbSeq workflow captured the cells and built the libraries. TCRdb fed the single-cell sequencing reads into MiXCR, producing one record per CDR3 protein. The sample lists roughly 20,000 distinct CDR3 sequences; more than 35% were seen once. The antigens these receptors bind are not known. The sample consisted of CMV peptide-activated CD4+ and CD8+ T cells sorted from blood, taken at five time points, pooled. Stated subset: sorted CD8+CD137+ and CD4+CD154+ T cells after 12 to 13 h CMV IE-1 peptide stimulation. All receptors derive from a female donor who had a heart transplant and CMV viremia.

By share, this clonotype ranks as medium-sized. This chain connects TRBV10-3 to TRBJ1-5; tentatively, D is TRBD1 (6 bases). With 4 bases removed from V and 7 bases from J, the gap between germline ends came to 11 bases. The CDR3 is 13 residues long. Germline V gene lookup returns CDR1 ENHRY and CDR2 SYGVKD. CDR3 in amino acids: CAISVGAEQPQHF. As DNA, the CDR3 is TGTGCCATCAGTGTGGGGGCTGAGCAGCCCCAGCATTTT.

This clonotype has ten or more counts. The V gene is TRBV15, the J gene TRBJ1-6; 7 bases fit TRBD1. V lost 5 bases, J lost 7 bases, and 5 bases stayed unmatched. This CDR3 contains 14 residues. Per germline, CDR1 LNHNV and CDR2 YYDKDF (reference sequence). CDR3: CATSRRGTNSPLHF. In DNA, the CDR3 is TGTGCCACCAGCCGCAGGGGGACCAATTCACCCCTCCACTTT.

This clonotype was seen repeatedly, ten times or more. The rearrangement links TRBV19 to TRBJ2-1; D is unclear. Germline CDR1 and CDR2: LNHDA and SQIVND (reference sequence). The V gene lost 7 bases and the J gene lost 4 bases, with 5 bases spanning the gap. The CDR3 length is 11 residues. The DNA of the CDR3 is TGTGCCAGTACCGGGTACAATGAGCAGTTCTTC. Translating gives CASTGYNEQFF.

This clonotype was seen many times. The genes are TRBV28 and TRBJ1-2; no clear D gene. This CDR3 spans 15 amino acids. V lost 7 bases and J lost 5, with 20 bases in between. Germline V lookup: CDR1 MDHEN, CDR2 SYDVKM. CDR3 sequence reads: CASTPNEGRRYGYTF. As DNA, the CDR3 is TGTGCCAGCACCCCAAACGAGGGCAGGCGATATGGCTACACCTTC.

The gene calls are TRBV5-1 and TRBJ2-1; maybe TRBD2 (6 bases). Trimming took off 0 bases at V and 2 bases at J, with 12 bases between the two ends. The germline gives CDR1 SGHRS, CDR2 YFSETQ. The CDR3 is 16 amino acids. CDR3 nucleotides: TGCGCCAGCAGCTTGGACGGCGGGACCGCCTACAATGAGCAGTTCTTC. Its translation is CASSLDGGTAYNEQFF.